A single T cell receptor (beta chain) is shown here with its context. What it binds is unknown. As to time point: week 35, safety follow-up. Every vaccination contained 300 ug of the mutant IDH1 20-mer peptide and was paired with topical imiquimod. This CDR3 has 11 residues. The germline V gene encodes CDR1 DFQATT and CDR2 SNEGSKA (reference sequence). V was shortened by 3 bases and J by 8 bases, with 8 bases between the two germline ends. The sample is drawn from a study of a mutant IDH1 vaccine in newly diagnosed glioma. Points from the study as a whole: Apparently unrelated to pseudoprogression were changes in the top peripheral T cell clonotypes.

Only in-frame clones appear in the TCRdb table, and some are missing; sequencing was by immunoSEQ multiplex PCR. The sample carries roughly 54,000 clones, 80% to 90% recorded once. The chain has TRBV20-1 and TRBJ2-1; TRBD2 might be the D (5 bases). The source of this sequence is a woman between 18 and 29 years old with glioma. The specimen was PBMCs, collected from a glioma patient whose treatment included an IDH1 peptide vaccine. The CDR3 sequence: CSARTGDEQFF. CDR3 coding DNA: TGCAGTGCTAGGACCGGGGATGAGCAGTTCTTC.